This note documents a single T cell receptor beta chain sequence. This record comes from a study of type 1 and type 2 diabetes patients. Whole-study context: T cells were magnetically sorted from PBMCs as CD4+ or CD8+ subsets.

Genomic DNA was the PCR template. The TCR beta CDR3 region was amplified using 30 forward and 13 reverse primers. TCRdb analysed the multiplex PCR reads with MiXCR anew, one entry per CDR3 protein. The sample gives fewer than 350,000 distinct CDR3 sequences, roughly 50% of which show up once; roughly 13% is in the top ten. CDR1 is GTSNPN, CDR2 SVGIG, per germline (reference sequence). V lost 3 bases and J lost 7, with 12 bases in between. The CDR3 sequence is 13 residues long. Approximately 9.5 milliliters of peripheral blood were collected from each participant. This receptor was identified in a man aged 18 to 29 with type 2 diabetes. The rearrangement joins TRBV30 to TRBJ2-2, with TRBD2 as a possible D gene (6 bases). The sequenced material came from peripheral blood mononuclear cells (PBMCs). This chain's CDR3 is CAWRQGGIGELFF. The DNA for the CDR3 is TGTGCCTGGAGGCAGGGAGGAATCGGGGAGCTGTTTTTT.